These T cell receptor beta chains were read from a single sample in a study of neurological immune-mediated disorders. TCRdb ran MiXCR on the 5' RACE reads and lists one entry per CDR3 protein. The sample includes about 24,000 distinct CDR3 sequences, approximately 13% of them seen just once. Sequencing used CD4+ T cells from blood. The receptor set was obtained from a female donor with HTLV-1-associated myelopathy (HAM/TSP). CDR3s include the opening cysteine and the closing phenylalanine or tryptophan. A D gene is named only where the DNA matches it firmly. A row's size may be missing; if present it is once, few, many or a size class.

many,TRBV29-1,TRBJ2-4,TRBD2,CSVPGTSGSRNIQYF,TGCAGCGTTCCCGGGACTAGCGGGAGTAGAAACATTCAGTACTTC
many,TRBV20-1,TRBJ2-3,TRBD2,CSAAGLAGTDTQYF,TGCAGTGCTGCCGGACTAGCGGGAACAGATACGCAGTATTTT
NA,TRBV24-1,TRBJ2-5,NA,CATYEKNRPSLRETQYF,TGTGCCACCTACGAGAAAAACAGACCGAGTCTTAGAGAGACCCAGTACTTC
NA,TRBV5-1,TRBJ1-1,NA,CASSFYICSARPRDTEAFF,NA
many,TRBV11-3,TRBJ1-1,NA,CASSLDPTVNTEAFF,TGTGCCAGCAGCTTAGACCCGACAGTAAACACTGAAGCTTTCTTT
many,TRBV4-2,TRBJ1-5,NA,CASSQPGGNQPQHF,TGTGCCAGCAGCCAACCCGGGGGCAATCAGCCCCAGCATTTT
many,TRBV4-2,TRBJ2-7,TRBD1,CASSQALGPGGFYEQYF,TGTGCCAGCAGCCAAGCCTTAGGGCCAGGGGGTTTCTACGAGCAGTACTTC
many,TRBV7-2,TRBJ2-2,NA,CASSIRVEAGELFF,TGTGCCAGCAGCATACGGGTCGAAGCCGGGGAGCTGTTTTTT
many,TRBV29-1,TRBJ2-3,TRBD1,CSVAGDRGGTDTQYF,TGCAGCGTTGCGGGGGACAGGGGTGGTACAGATACGCAGTATTTT
NA,TRBV7-9,TRBJ1-4,NA,CASSLDLNEKLFF,TGTGCCAGCAGCTTAGACCTGAATGAAAAACTGTTTTTT
once,TRBV5-1,TRBJ1-1,NA,CASNFASNTEAFF,TGCGCCAGCAACTTCGCATCGAACACTGAAGCTTTCTTT
many,TRBV5-1,TRBJ2-5,NA,CASSLSGEETQYF,TGCGCCAGCAGCTTGTCGGGGGAAGAGACCCAGTACTTC
many,TRBV6-1,TRBJ1-6,NA,CASSAIGENSPLHF,TGTGCCAGCAGCGCAATTGGTGAGAATTCACCCCTCCACTTT
many,TRBV5-6,TRBJ1-1,TRBD1,CASSLAGGFEAFF,TGTGCCAGCAGCTTGGCAGGGGGCTTTGAAGCTTTCTTT
many,TRBV10-3,TRBJ1-1,TRBD1,CAISESSRGRTEAFF,TGTGCCATCAGTGAGTCGAGCAGGGGGCGTACTGAAGCTTTCTTT
many,TRBV12-3/TRBV12-4,TRBJ2-1,NA,CASGPQSIPYNEQFF,TGTGCCAGCGGACCCCAGTCTATCCCCTACAATGAGCAGTTCTTC
many,TRBV10-2,TRBJ2-2,NA,CASSEPPGELFF,TGCGCCAGCAGTGAGCCCCCCGGGGAGCTGTTTTTT
many,TRBV6-6,TRBJ1-5,NA,CASTPGSLDQPQHF,TGTGCCAGCACCCCGGGGTCGCTCGATCAGCCCCAGCATTTT
many,TRBV5-1,TRBJ2-3,TRBD2,CASSLVGTSGFSTDTQYF,TGCGCCAGCAGCTTGGTGGGGACTAGCGGGTTCAGCACAGATACGCAGTATTTT
many,TRBV15,TRBJ1-3,NA,CATSGPSGNTIYF,TGTGCCACCAGCGGGCCGAGTGGAAACACCATATATTTT
many,TRBV5-5,TRBJ2-7,TRBD2,CASSAGREPYEQYF,TGTGCCAGCAGCGCCGGGAGGGAACCTTACGAGCAGTACTTC
many,TRBV5-6,TRBJ2-7,TRBD1,CASSFLDRGHSYEQYF,TGTGCCAGCAGCTTTCTCGACAGGGGGCATTCCTACGAGCAGTACTTC
many,TRBV5-1,TRBJ2-1,NA,CASSLATSLRPYNEQFF,TGCGCCAGCAGCTTGGCTACGTCTTTGCGGCCCTACAATGAGCAGTTCTTC
many,TRBV20-1,TRBJ1-5,TRBD1,CSAGDSRNQPQHF,TGCAGTGCGGGGGACAGTCGAAATCAGCCCCAGCATTTT
many,TRBV20-1,TRBJ2-7,NA,CSARDSPLSYEQYF,TGCAGTGCTAGAGATTCCCCCCTCTCCTACGAGCAGTACTTC
medium-sized,TRBV5-1,TRBJ2-7,TRBD2,CASSVGTSSYEQYF,TGCGCCAGCTCCGTCGGGACTAGTTCGTACGAGCAGTACTTC
many,TRBV20-1,TRBJ2-7,NA,CSARGQTYEQYF,TGCAGTGCCCGTGGACAGACCTACGAGCAGTACTTC
many,TRBV2,TRBJ1-4,NA,CASIETDLNEKLFF,TGTGCCAGCATAGAAACGGACCTAAATGAAAAACTGTTTTTT
NA,TRBV7-9,TRBJ2-1,TRBD2,CASSLGTSGGEQFF,TGTGCCAGCAGCTTAGGGACTAGCGGGGGGGAGCAGTTCTTC
many,TRBV18,TRBJ2-4,NA,CASSPTPTGTKNIQYF,TGTGCCAGCTCACCCACTCCGACTGGAACCAAAAACATTCAGTACTTC
many,TRBV5-1,TRBJ2-5,NA,CASSPGGGQETQYF,TGCGCCAGCAGCCCTGGGGGCGGCCAAGAGACCCAGTACTTC
many,TRBV6-1,TRBJ2-1,NA,CASSEEWGNEQFF,TGTGCCAGCAGTGAAGAGTGGGGAAATGAGCAGTTCTTC
many,TRBV4-1,TRBJ2-2,TRBD2,CASSQGRGVGRGFGELFF,TGCGCCAGCAGCCAGGGGAGGGGAGTGGGCCGGGGGTTCGGGGAGCTGTTTTTT
many,TRBV5-1,TRBJ2-3,TRBD2,CASSPFGRAGDTQYF,TGCGCCAGCAGCCCATTCGGGAGGGCCGGGGATACGCAGTATTTT
many,TRBV3-1,TRBJ2-1,TRBD2,CASMPGLAVNEQFF,TGTGCCAGCATGCCGGGACTAGCCGTCAATGAGCAGTTCTTC
medium-sized,TRBV9,TRBJ1-2,NA,CASSGWGVEGYTF,TGTGCCAGCAGCGGTTGGGGAGTTGAGGGCTACACCTTC
many,TRBV5-5,TRBJ1-2,TRBD1,CASSLGGTANYGYTF,TGTGCCAGCAGCTTGGGGGGGACAGCTAACTATGGCTACACCTTC
many,TRBV7-2,TRBJ2-2,TRBD2,CASSLGLRTSGASGELFF,TGTGCCAGCAGCTTAGGTTTGAGGACTAGCGGGGCTAGCGGGGAGCTGTTTTTT
many,TRBV7-2,TRBJ2-1,NA,CASSFWAGGYEQFF,TGTGCCAGCAGCTTCTGGGCTGGGGGCTATGAGCAGTTCTTC
many,TRBV6-5,TRBJ2-1,TRBD2,CASSLRILAGTYNEQFF,TGTGCCAGCAGTTTGCGTATCCTAGCGGGCACCTACAATGAGCAGTTCTTC
many,TRBV10-3,TRBJ2-1,TRBD2,CAISESGRRGEQFF,TGTGCCATCAGTGAGAGCGGGAGGAGGGGTGAGCAGTTCTTC
medium-sized,TRBV29-1,TRBJ1-5,NA,CSVVMESGNQPQHF,TGCAGCGTTGTGATGGAGAGCGGCAATCAGCCCCAGCATTTT
many,TRBV7-6,TRBJ2-1,NA,CASSLVLREQFF,TGTGCCAGCAGCTTAGTTCTCAGAGAGCAGTTCTTC
medium-sized,TRBV20-1,TRBJ2-1,NA,CSARDGYRANEQFF,TGCAGTGCTAGAGATGGGTACAGGGCAAATGAGCAGTTCTTC
many,TRBV6-2/TRBV6-3,TRBJ1-6,NA,CASSYWGSPLHF,TGTGCCAGCAGTTACTGGGGCTCACCCCTCCACTTT
many,TRBV27,TRBJ2-7,NA,CASSSSRSYEQYF,TGTGCCAGCAGTTCTAGCCGCTCCTACGAGCAGTACTTC
many,TRBV4-1,TRBJ2-1,TRBD2,CASSHPGLAGGPARNEQFF,TGCGCCAGCAGCCACCCGGGACTAGCGGGAGGGCCCGCTAGGAATGAGCAGTTCTTC